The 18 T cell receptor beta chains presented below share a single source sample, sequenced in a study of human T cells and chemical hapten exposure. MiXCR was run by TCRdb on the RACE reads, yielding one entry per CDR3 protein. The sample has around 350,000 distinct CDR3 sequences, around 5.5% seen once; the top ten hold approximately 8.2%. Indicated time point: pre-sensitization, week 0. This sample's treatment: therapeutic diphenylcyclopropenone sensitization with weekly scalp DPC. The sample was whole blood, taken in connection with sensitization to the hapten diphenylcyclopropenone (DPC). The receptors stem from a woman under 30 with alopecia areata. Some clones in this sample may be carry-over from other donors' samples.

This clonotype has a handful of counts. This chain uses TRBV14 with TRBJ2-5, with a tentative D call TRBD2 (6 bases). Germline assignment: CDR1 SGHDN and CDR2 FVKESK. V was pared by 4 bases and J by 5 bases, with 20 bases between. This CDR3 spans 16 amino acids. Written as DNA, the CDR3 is TGTGCCAGCAGCCCCCCTCGGACTACCTTCGGGGAGACCCAGTACTTC. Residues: CASSPPRTTFGETQYF. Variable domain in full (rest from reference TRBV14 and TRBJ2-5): EAGVTQFPSHSVIEKGQTVTLRCDPISGHDNLYWYRRVMGKEIKFLLHFVKESKQDESGMPNNRFLAERTGGTYSTLKVQPAELEDSGVYFCASSPPRTTFGETQYFGPGTRLLVL.

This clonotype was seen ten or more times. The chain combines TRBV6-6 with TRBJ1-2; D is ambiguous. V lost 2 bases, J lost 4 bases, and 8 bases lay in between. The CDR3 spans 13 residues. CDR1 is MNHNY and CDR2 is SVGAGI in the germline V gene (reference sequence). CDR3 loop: CASSYGQAYGYTF. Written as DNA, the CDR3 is TGTGCCAGCAGTTACGGGCAGGCCTATGGCTACACCTTC.

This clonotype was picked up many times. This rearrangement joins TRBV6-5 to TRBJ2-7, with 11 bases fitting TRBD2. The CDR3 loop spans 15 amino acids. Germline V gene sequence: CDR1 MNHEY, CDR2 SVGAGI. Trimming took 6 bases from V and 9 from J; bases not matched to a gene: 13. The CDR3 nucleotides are TGTGCCAGCAGGAGCAGACTAGCGGGGTTATCAGTGCAGTACTTC. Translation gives CASRSRLAGLSVQYF.

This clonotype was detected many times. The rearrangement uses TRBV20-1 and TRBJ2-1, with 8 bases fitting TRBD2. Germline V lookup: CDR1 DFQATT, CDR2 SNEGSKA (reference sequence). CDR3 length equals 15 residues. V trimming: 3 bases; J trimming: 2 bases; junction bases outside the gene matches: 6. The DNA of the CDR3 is TGCAGTGCTAGTCCAGGACTAGCTCCCTACAATGAGCAGTTCTTC. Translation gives CSASPGLAPYNEQFF.

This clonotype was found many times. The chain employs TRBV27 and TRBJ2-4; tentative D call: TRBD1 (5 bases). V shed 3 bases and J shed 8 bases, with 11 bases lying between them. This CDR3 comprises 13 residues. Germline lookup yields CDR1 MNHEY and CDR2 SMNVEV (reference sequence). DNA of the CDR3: TGTGCCAGCAGTTTGGGGCCGAAGGACATTCAGTACTTC. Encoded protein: CASSLGPKDIQYF.

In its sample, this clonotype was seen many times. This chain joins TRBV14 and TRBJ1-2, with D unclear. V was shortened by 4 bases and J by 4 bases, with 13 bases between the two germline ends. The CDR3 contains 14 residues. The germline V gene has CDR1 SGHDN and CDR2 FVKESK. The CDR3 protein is CASSPRSGGYGYTF. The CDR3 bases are TGTGCCAGCAGCCCTCGTTCCGGCGGCTATGGCTACACCTTC.

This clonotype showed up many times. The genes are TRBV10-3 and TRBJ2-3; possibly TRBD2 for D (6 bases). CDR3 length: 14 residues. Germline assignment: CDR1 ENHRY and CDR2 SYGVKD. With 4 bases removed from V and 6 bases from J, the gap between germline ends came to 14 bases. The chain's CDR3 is CAISAQGGKDTQYF. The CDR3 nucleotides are TGTGCCATCAGTGCTCAGGGCGGGAAGGATACGCAGTATTTT.

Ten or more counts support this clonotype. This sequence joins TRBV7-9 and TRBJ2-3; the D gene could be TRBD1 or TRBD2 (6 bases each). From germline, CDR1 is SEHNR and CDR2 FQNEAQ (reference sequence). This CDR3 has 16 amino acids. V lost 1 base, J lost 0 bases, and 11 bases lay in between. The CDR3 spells CASSLVRGRSTDTQYF. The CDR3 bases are TGTGCCAGCAGCTTAGTACGGGGGCGTAGCACAGATACGCAGTATTTT.

This CDR3 is CAIRGGGKNTEAFF. The DNA for the CDR3 is TGTGCCATCAGGGGGGGCGGAAAGAACACTGAAGCTTTCTTT. The genes are TRBV10-3 and TRBJ1-1; the D gene is possibly TRBD1 (6 bases). Trimming shortened V by 6 bases and J by 1 base, and 12 bases separated the two germline ends. CDR1 and CDR2 from the germline V gene are ENHRY and SYGVKD. This CDR3 is 14 amino acids long.

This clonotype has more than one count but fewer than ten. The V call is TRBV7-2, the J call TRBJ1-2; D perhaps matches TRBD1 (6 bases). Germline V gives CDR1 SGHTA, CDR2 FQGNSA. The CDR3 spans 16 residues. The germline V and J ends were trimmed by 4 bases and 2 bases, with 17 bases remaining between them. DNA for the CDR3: TGTGCCAGCAGCTCGACAGGATTCGGGACCAACTATGGCTACACCTTC. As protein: CASSSTGFGTNYGYTF.

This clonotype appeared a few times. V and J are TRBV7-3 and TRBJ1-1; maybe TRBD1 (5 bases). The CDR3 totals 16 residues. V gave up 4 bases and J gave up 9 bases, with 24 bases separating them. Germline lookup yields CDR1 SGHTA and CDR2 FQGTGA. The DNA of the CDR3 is TGTGCCAGCAGCTCTACCGCGGGACCGCTCTTAAGTAAAGCTTTCTTT. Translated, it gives CASSSTAGPLLSKAFF.

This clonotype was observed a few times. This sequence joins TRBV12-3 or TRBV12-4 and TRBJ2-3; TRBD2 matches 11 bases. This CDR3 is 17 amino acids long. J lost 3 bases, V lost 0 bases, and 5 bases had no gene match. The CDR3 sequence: CASSLALLAGGTDTQYF. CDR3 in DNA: TGTGCCAGCAGTTTAGCTTTGCTAGCGGGGGGTACAGATACGCAGTATTTT.

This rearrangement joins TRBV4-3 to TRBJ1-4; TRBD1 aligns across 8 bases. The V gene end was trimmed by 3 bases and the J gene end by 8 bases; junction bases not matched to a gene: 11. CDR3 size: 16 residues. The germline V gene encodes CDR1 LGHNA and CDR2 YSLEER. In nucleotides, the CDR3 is TGCGCCAGCAGCCAGACAACAGGACAGGGTTTCGAAAAACTGTTTTTT. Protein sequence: CASSQTTGQGFEKLFF.

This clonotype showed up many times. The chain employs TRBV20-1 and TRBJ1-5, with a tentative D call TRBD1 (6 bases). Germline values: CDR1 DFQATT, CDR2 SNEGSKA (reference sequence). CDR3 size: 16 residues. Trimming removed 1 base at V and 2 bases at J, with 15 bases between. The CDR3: CSARAGYAGGNQPQHF. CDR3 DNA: TGCAGTGCTAGAGCCGGCTATGCAGGGGGCAATCAGCCCCAGCATTTT.

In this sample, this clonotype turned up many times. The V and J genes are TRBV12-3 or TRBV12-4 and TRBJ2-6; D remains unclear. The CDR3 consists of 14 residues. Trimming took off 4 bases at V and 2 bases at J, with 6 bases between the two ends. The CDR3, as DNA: TGTGCCAGCAGTTCCGAGACTGGGGCCAACGTCCTGACTTTC. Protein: CASSSETGANVLTF.

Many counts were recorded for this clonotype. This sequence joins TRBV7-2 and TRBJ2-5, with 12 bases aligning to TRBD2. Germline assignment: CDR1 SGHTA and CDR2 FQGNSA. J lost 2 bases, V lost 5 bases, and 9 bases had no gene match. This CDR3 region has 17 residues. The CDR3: CASSPGLAGLFQETQYF. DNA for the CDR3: TGTGCCAGCAGCCCCGGACTAGCGGGATTATTTCAAGAGACCCAGTACTTC. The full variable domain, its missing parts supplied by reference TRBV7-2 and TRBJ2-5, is GAGVSQSPSNKVTEKGKDVELRCDPISGHTALYWYRQSLGQGLEFLIYFQGNSAPDKSGLPSDRFSAERTGGSVSTLTIQRTQQEDSAVYLCASSPGLAGLFQETQYFGPGTRLLVL.

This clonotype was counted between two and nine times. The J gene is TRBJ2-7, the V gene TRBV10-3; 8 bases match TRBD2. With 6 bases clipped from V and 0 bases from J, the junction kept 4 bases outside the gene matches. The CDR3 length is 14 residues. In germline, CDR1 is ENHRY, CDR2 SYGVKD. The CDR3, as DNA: TGTGCCATCAGCGACGGGGGGGACTCCTACGAGCAGTACTTC. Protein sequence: CAISDGGDSYEQYF.

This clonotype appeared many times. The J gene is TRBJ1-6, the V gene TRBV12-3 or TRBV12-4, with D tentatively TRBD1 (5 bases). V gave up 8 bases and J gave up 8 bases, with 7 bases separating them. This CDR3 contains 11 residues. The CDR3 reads CASAGDSPLHF. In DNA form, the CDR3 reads TGTGCCAGCGCGGGGGATTCACCCCTCCACTTT.